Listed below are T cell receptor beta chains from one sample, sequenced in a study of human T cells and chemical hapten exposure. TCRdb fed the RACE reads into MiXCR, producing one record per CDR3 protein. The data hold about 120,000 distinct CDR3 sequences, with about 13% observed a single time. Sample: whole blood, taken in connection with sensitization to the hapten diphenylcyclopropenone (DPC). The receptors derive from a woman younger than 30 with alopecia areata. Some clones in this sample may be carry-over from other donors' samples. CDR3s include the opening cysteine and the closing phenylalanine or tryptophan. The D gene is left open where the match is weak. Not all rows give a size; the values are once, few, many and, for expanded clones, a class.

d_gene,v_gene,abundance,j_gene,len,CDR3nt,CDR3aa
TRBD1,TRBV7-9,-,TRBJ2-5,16,TGTGCCAGCAGCTTAGCTGTCAGGGGGAGTGGAGAGACCCAGTACTTC,CASSLAVRGSGETQYF
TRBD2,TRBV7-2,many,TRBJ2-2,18,TGTGCCAGCAGCAGCCTTAGCGGGGGCTGGGCGAACACCGGGGAGCTGTTTTTT,CASSSLSGGWANTGELFF
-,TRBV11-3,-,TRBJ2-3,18,TGTGCCAGCAGCTTTTCCGGGAGACTAGTCCCTCGCACAGATACGCAGTATTTT,CASSFSGRLVPRTDTQYF
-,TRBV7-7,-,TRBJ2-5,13,TGTGCCAGCAGCTTGGTCGGGGAAGAGACCCAGTACTTC,CASSLVGEETQYF
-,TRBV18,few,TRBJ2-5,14,TGTGCCAGCTCACTAACAAAATACCAAGAGACCCAGTACTTC,CASSLTKYQETQYF
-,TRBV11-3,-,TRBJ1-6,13,TGTGCCAGCAGCCCTAACAGGCATTCACCCCTCCACTTT,CASSPNRHSPLHF
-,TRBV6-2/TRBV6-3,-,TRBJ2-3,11,TGTGCCAGCAGCCAGCCAGATACGCAGTATTTT,CASSQPDTQYF
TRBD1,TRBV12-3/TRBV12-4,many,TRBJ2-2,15,TGTGCCAGCAGTCCGGGGACAGCTTGGGCCGGGGAGCTGTTTTTT,CASSPGTAWAGELFF
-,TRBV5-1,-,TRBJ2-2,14,TGCGCATCAACAGAGGGCCCGGACACCGGGGAGCTGTTTTTT,CASTEGPDTGELFF
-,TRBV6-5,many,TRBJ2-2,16,TGTGCCAGCAGTTACGGTGGAGGGGGAGTCGGCGGGGAGCTGTTTTTT,CASSYGGGGVGGELFF
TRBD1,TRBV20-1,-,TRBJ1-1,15,TGCAGTGCTTCGCTACAGGGGCGAGTGAACACTGAAGCTTTCTTT,CSASLQGRVNTEAFF
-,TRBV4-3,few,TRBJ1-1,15,TGCGCCAGCAGCCAAGGTGGAGGGGGGACCACTGAAGCTTTCTTT,CASSQGGGGTTEAFF
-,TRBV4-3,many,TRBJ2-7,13,TGCGCCAGCAGCCAAGATTCGAGGGGCGAGCAGTACTTC,CASSQDSRGEQYF
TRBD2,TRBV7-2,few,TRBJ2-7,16,TGTGCCAGCAGCTTAGCGGCGGGGGTACTAACCTACGAGCAGTACTTC,CASSLAAGVLTYEQYF
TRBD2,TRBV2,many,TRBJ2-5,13,TGTGCCAGCCGGACTAGCGGGGTCAATACCCAGTACTTC,CASRTSGVNTQYF
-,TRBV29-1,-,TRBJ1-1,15,TGCAGCGTTGAAATAACCCGATTTTTGAACACTGAAGCTTTCTTT,CSVEITRFLNTEAFF
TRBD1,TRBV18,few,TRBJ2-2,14,TGTGCCAGCTCACGGGACAGGGTGACGCCGGAGCTGTTTTTT,CASSRDRVTPELFF
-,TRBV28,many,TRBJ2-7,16,TGTGCCAGCAGTCCACCGGGGGTTTTGACGTCTTACGAGCAGTACTTC,CASSPPGVLTSYEQYF
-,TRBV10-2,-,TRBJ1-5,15,TGCGCCAGCAGTGAACGGGCCATGGCAGGGCAGCCCCAGCATTTT,CASSERAMAGQPQHF
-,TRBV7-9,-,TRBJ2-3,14,TGTGCCAGCAGCTTAGCGAAGATAGGGGATACGCAGTATTTT,CASSLAKIGDTQYF
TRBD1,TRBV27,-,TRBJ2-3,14,TGTGCCACAGGAAGGGACAGTAGCACAGATACGCAGTATTTT,CATGRDSSTDTQYF
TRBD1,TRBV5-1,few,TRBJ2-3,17,TGCGCCAGCAGCTTGTGGACAGGGGGTCGTAGCACAGATACGCAGTATTTT,CASSLWTGGRSTDTQYF
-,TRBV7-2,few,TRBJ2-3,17,TGTGCCAGCAGCTTAGAGGCTGTCGGACTGATAAGAAATACGCAGTATTTT,CASSLEAVGLIRNTQYF
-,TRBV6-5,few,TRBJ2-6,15,TGTGCCAGCAGTCCCCCGGGCTCTGGGGCCAACGTCCTGACTTTC,CASSPPGSGANVLTF
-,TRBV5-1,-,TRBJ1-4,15,TGCGCCAGCAGCGCCGCAACAGGGACTAATGAAAAACTGTTTTTT,CASSAATGTNEKLFF
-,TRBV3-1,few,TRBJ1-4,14,TGTGCCAGCAGCCAAAGGCTACAGCATGAAAAACTGTTTTTT,CASSQRLQHEKLFF
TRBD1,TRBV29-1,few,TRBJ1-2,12,TGCAGCGTTGAACGGGACAGGGTTGGCTACACCTTC,CSVERDRVGYTF
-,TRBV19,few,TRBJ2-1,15,TGTGCCAGTAGTATCGACGTAGGGGCCTACAATGAGCAGTTCTTC,CASSIDVGAYNEQFF
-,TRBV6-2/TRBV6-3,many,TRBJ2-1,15,TGTGCCAGCAAAAGCTTTGGGCCGGCCTACAATGAGCAGTTCTTC,CASKSFGPAYNEQFF
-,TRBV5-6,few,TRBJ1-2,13,TGTGCCAGCAGCTTGGGACCGACCTATGGCTACACCTTC,CASSLGPTYGYTF
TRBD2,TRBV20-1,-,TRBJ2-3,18,TGCAGTGCTAGCGCCCCCCCCCTACTAGCGGGGAACACAGATACGCAGTATTTT,CSASAPPLLAGNTDTQYF
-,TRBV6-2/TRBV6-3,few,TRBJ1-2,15,TGTGCCAGCAGTTCCTGGATGGGACCGCTGAACGGCTACACCTTC,CASSSWMGPLNGYTF
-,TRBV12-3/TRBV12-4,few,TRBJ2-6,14,TGTGCCAGCAGGGGAGGCTCTGGGGCCAACGTCCTGACTTTC,CASRGGSGANVLTF